This TCR beta chain was recovered during a study of T cell responses to AZD1222 COVID-19 vaccine. In the study overall: Recipients boosted at about 4 weeks or about 12 weeks are pooled. Findings and caveats of the study: Sampled repertoires all dated from after the peak T cell response.

CDR1 is SGHTA, CDR2 FQGNSA, per germline. J lost 1 base, V lost 0 bases, and 2 bases had no gene match. This CDR3 has 15 residues. The method was immunoSEQ multiplex PCR; TCRdb's version includes in-frame clones alone and lacks a portion of them. Seen here are around 130,000 clones, around 83% observed once, and the top ten hold 9% to 15%. On this clone itself: Its matching antigen is unknown.

The sample in question was peripheral blood, obtained on day 0 of AZD1222 vaccination. The chain combines TRBV7-2 with TRBJ2-5; 7 nucleotides align to TRBD2. The TCR sequence derives from an adult in good health. CDR3 DNA sequence: TGTGCCAGCAGCTTAGCGGGGGGGACCCAAGAGACCCAGTACTTC. Translation: CASSLAGGTQETQYF. Variable domain in full (rest from reference TRBV7-2 and TRBJ2-5): GAGVSQSPSNKVTEKGKDVELRCDPISGHTALYWYRQSLGQGLEFLIYFQGNSAPDKSGLPSDRFSAERTGGSVSTLTIQRTQQEDSAVYLCASSLAGGTQETQYFGPGTRLLVL.